The 15 T cell receptor beta chains below all came from one sample that was sequenced in a study of blood T cell repertoires in COVID-19. Libraries were prepared by immunoSEQ multiplex PCR; TCRdb keeps only in-frame clonotypes and omits some of them. The data contain 250,000 to 350,000 clones, about 89% of them singletons. Sequenced sample: peripheral blood. The source of these receptors is a woman aged 25 to 39 with COVID-19, enrolled during active disease.

This rearrangement joins TRBV7-2 to TRBJ2-2, with 12 bases matching TRBD2. V lost 4 bases to trimming and J lost 4 bases; unmatched junction nucleotides: 10. The germline CDR1 and CDR2 sequences are SGHTA and FQGNSA. The CDR3 runs 18 residues. Here the CDR3 reads CASSSRLAGVISTGELFF. In DNA form, the CDR3 reads TGTGCCAGCAGCTCCCGACTAGCGGGAGTAATAAGCACCGGGGAGCTGTTTTTT.

The CDR3 DNA reads as TGTGCCACCAGTGATCCTACAGGGGGCGAGGCAGATACGCAGTATTTT. It is translated as CATSDPTGGEADTQYF. The chain has TRBV24-1 and TRBJ2-3; 9 nucleotides agree with TRBD1. With 3 bases clipped from V and 4 bases from J, the junction kept 7 bases outside the gene matches. This CDR3 is 16 amino acids long. Per the germline V gene, CDR1 is KGHDR and CDR2 is SFDVKD.

This clone has only a few counts. The chain is built from TRBV11-2 and TRBJ2-2, with TRBD2 identical over 12 bases. The CDR3 is made up of 17 amino acids. The germline V gene encodes CDR1 SGHAT and CDR2 FQNNGV. The J segment lost 5 bases and the V segment lost 5 bases, leaving 9 bases of the junction unmatched. The CDR3 DNA sequence: TGTGCCAGCAGCCCTGGGCTAGCGGGAGGGCGTACCGGGGAGCTGTTTTTT. Translated, it gives CASSPGLAGGRTGELFF.

This clone appeared a single time. The gene calls are TRBV6-6 and TRBJ2-5, with 14 bases lining up with TRBD2. The CDR3 spans 17 residues. J was trimmed by 5 bases and V by 5 bases; bases with no gene match: 10. Germline V CDR1 and CDR2: MNHNY, SVGAGI (reference sequence). DNA for the CDR3: TGTGCCAGCAGTCTGGGACTAGCGGGAGCCGGGGGGGAGACCCAGTACTTC. Its protein product is CASSLGLAGAGGETQYF.

The rearrangement links TRBV7-3 to TRBJ2-5; TRBD2 is a possible D gene (6 bases). With 2 bases removed from V and 5 bases from J, the gap between germline ends came to 9 bases. The V gene's germline CDR1 is SGHTA and CDR2 FQGTGA. The CDR3 has 13 amino acids. The CDR3 sequence: CASSLGGFETQYF. CDR3 in DNA: TGTGCCAGCAGCTTAGGGGGGTTCGAGACCCAGTACTTC.

A word on this clone: This same CDR3 is encoded by further DNA sequences in the sample. This rearrangement joins TRBV2 to TRBJ2-6, with D possibly being TRBD1 (6 bases). The ends were cut back, 6 bases at V and 1 base at J, with 7 bases in the middle. Germline lookup yields CDR1 SNHLY and CDR2 FYNNEI. The CDR3 totals 14 residues. CDR3 region: CASSDRSGANVLTF. The DNA of the CDR3 is TGTGCCAGCAGCGACAGGTCTGGGGCCAACGTCCTGACTTTC.

Only one count was recorded for this clone. V and J are TRBV5-1 and TRBJ2-2; a possible D gene is TRBD1 (8 bases). The CDR3 is 15 amino acids. Germline V gene sequence: CDR1 SGHRS, CDR2 YFSETQ. The ends were cut back, 6 bases at V and 7 bases at J, with 19 bases in the middle. CDR3: CASTFPTGEGGELFF. CDR3 DNA sequence: TGCGCCAGCACCTTCCCGACAGGGGAGGGCGGGGAGCTGTTTTTT.

The chain carries TRBV5-1 and TRBJ2-3; no reliable D call. Trimming removed 2 bases from V and 4 bases from J, with 2 bases in between. The CDR3 covers 11 residues. Germline values: CDR1 SGHRS, CDR2 YFSETQ. CDR3 nucleotides: TGCGCCAGCAGCTTCGCAGATACGCAGTATTTT. Protein: CASSFADTQYF.

The CDR3 is CASSFPGDGYTF. The CDR3 DNA is TGTGCCAGCAGTTTCCCAGGGGATGGCTACACCTTC. This rearrangement joins TRBV12-3 or TRBV12-4 to TRBJ1-2; a weak D match, TRBD1 (6 bases). This CDR3 is 12 amino acids long. V lost 3 bases to trimming and J lost 6 bases, with 8 bases between them.

This clone occurred once. This chain connects TRBV5-8 to TRBJ2-2, with D unresolved. Trimming took 2 bases from V and 2 from J, leaving 22 bases between them. Germline values: CDR1 SGHTS, CDR2 YDEGEE. This CDR3 spans 19 amino acids. CDR3 protein: CASSFQEFILTINTGELFF. The CDR3 coding sequence is TGTGCCAGCAGCTTCCAGGAATTTATACTCACAATTAACACCGGGGAGCTGTTTTTT.

This clone has a single count. The V call is TRBV7-9, the J call TRBJ2-7; TRBD2 matches 7 bases. The CDR3 totals 13 residues. Germline trimming cut 8 bases from V and 0 bases from J; bases unmatched to any gene: 4. Germline assignment: CDR1 SEHNR and CDR2 FQNEAQ (reference sequence). The CDR3 DNA reads as TGTGCCAGCGAAGGCGGGAGCTCCTACGAGCAGTACTTC. The encoded protein is CASEGGSSYEQYF.

The chain carries TRBV7-8 and TRBJ2-3; the match to TRBD2 covers 16 bases. The V gene's germline CDR1 is SGHVS and CDR2 FQNEAQ. With 0 bases clipped from V and 6 bases from J, the junction kept 6 bases outside the gene matches. This CDR3 spans 18 amino acids. The CDR3 here is CASSLAGTSGRAGDTQYF. The CDR3 region has the DNA TGTGCCAGCAGCTTAGCAGGGACTAGCGGGAGGGCCGGGGATACGCAGTATTTT.

The chain employs TRBV7-2 and TRBJ2-7, with D perhaps matching TRBD2 (5 bases). The germline gives CDR1 SGHTA, CDR2 FQGNSA. CDR3 length: 14 residues. Trimming cost V 5 bases and J 7 bases, with 18 bases left between them. The CDR3 DNA reads TGTGCCAGCAGCGAAAGCGGTGCCGGCTATGAGCAGTACTTC. It encodes CASSESGAGYEQYF.

The chain combines TRBV19 with TRBJ1-2; weak D call: TRBD1 (6 bases). This CDR3 is built from 13 residues. In germline, CDR1 is LNHDA, CDR2 SQIVND (reference sequence). V was pared by 7 bases and J by 3 bases, with 12 bases between. CDR3 sequence reads: CASTETGDYGYTF. The DNA of the CDR3 is TGTGCCAGTACCGAGACAGGAGACTATGGCTACACCTTC.

This chain links TRBV6-5 with TRBJ2-5, with TRBD2 identical over 11 bases. This CDR3 comprises 15 residues. The V gene's germline CDR1 is MNHEY and CDR2 SVGAGI. The trim removed 4 bases at V and 1 base at J, leaving 2 bases unmatched. The CDR3 reads CASSSGLAGQETQYF. Written as DNA, the CDR3 is TGTGCCAGCAGTTCCGGACTAGCGGGCCAAGAGACCCAGTACTTC.